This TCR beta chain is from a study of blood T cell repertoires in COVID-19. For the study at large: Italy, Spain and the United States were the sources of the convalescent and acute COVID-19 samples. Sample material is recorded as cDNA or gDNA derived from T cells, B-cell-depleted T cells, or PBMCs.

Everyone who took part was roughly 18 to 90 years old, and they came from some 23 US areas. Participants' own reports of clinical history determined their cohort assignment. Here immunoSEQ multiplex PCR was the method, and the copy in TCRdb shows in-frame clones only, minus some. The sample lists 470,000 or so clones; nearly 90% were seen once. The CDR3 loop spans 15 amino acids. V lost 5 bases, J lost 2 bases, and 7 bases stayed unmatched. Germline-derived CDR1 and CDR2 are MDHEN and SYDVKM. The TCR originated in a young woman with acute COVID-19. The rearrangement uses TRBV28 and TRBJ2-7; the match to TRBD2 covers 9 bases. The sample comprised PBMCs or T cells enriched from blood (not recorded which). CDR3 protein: CASSPYLAGTYEQYF. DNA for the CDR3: TGTGCCAGCAGTCCCTACCTAGCGGGAACCTACGAGCAGTACTTC.